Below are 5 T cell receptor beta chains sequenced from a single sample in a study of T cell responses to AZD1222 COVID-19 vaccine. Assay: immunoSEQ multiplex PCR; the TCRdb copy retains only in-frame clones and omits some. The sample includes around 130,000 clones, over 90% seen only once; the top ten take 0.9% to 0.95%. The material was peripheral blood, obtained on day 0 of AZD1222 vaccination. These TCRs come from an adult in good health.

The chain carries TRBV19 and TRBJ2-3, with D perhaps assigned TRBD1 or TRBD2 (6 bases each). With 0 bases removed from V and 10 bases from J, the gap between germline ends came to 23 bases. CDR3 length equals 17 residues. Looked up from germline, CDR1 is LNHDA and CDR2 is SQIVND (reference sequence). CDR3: CASSIEGASYWRGAQYF. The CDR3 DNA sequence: TGTGCCAGTAGTATAGAGGGGGCTAGTTATTGGAGGGGTGCGCAGTATTTT.

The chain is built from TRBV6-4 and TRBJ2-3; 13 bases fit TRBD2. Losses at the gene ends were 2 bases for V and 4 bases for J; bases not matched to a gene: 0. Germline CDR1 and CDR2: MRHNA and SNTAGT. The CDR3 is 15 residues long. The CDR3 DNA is TGTGCCAGCAGTGACACTAGCGGGGGGGCAGATACGCAGTATTTT. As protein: CASSDTSGGADTQYF.

The CDR3 protein is CASTTGQGAKNIQYF. Here the CDR3 DNA reads TGTGCCAGCACCACGGGACAGGGAGCCAAAAACATTCAGTACTTC. The gene calls are TRBV2 and TRBJ2-4, with TRBD1 matching 9 bases. Trimming took 7 bases from V and 0 from J; bases not matched to a gene: 4. Per the germline V gene, CDR1 is SNHLY and CDR2 is FYNNEI. The CDR3 consists of 15 residues. Looking up the rest from reference TRBV2 and TRBJ2-4 gives the full variable domain: EPEVTQTPSHQVTQMGQEVILRCVPISNHLYFYWYRQILGQKVEFLVSFYNNEISEKSEIFDDQFSVERPDGSNFTLKIRSTKLEDSAMYFCASTTGQGAKNIQYFGAGTRLSVL.

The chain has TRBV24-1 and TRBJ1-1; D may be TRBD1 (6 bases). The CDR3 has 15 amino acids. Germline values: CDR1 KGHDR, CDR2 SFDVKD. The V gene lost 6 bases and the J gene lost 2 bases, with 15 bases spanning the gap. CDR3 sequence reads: CATSQQNRANTEAFF. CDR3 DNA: TGTGCCACCAGTCAACAGAACAGGGCCAACACTGAAGCTTTCTTT.

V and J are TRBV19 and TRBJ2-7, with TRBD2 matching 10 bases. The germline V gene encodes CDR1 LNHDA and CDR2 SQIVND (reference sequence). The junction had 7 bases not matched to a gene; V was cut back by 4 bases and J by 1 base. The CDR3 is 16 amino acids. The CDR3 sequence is CASSSSGGSTSYEQYF. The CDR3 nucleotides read TGTGCCAGTAGTAGTAGCGGGGGGAGTACATCCTACGAGCAGTACTTC. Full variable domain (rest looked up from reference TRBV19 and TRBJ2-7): DGGITQSPKYLFRKEGQNVTLSCEQNLNHDAMYWYRQDPGQGLRLIYYSQIVNDFQKGDIAEGYSVSREKKESFPLTVTSAQKNPTAFYLCASSSSGGSTSYEQYFGPGTRLTVT.